The present T cell receptor beta chain was sequenced within a study of blood T cells in healthy people across ages. At the level of the study: Roughly one uniquely barcoded beta molecule per two T cells was captured.

Overall study findings and caveats: Observed TCR beta diversity per million T cells went down as age went up. This fall followed a roughly linear course with age.

Primers used in a second PCR of roughly 6 to 11 cycles were a sample-barcoded 5' primer and a J-beta primer mix. Each cDNA molecule, via a template-switch adaptor with 12 random nucleotides, was tagged. Per sample, CDR3-containing paired-end reads numbered at least 3 million. One entry per CDR3 protein results from TCRdb running MiXCR on the 5' RACE reads. The sample has 1,500,000 or so distinct CDR3 sequences; under 55% are singletons. This CDR3 region has 17 residues. V trimming: 3 bases; J trimming: 6 bases; junction bases outside the gene matches: 14. CDR1 is SGHTA and CDR2 is FQGNSA in the germline V gene. Comments on this clonotype: Its antigen is still unknown.

The chain carries TRBV7-2 and TRBJ2-7; 10 nucleotides agree with TRBD2. This TCR was recovered from a young woman in good health. Source material: blood. CDR3 loop: CASSLFLAGVITVEQYF. The CDR3 coding sequence is TGTGCCAGCAGCTTGTTTCTAGCGGGAGTTATTACTGTCGAGCAGTACTTC.